The clone carrying this TCR beta chain was detected a few times. Antigen: not known. TCRdb passed the RT-PCR reads through MiXCR, listing each CDR3 protein once. The sample records some 640,000 distinct CDR3 sequences, approximately 15% being singletons. The data belong to a study of response to subunit inactivated influenza vaccine. Study findings and constraints: New T cells are recruited in small numbers by each seasonal influenza vaccination, according to the authors' suggestion.

The receptor's source is a man between 45 and 60 years old who received an inactivated influenza vaccine. The specimen was PBMCs from blood, collected 14 days before vaccination.

CDR3: CASSIRDSHYNEQFF. In DNA form, the CDR3 reads TGTGCCAGCAGCATCCGGGACAGCCACTACAATGAGCAGTTCTTC. The chain recombines TRBV9 with TRBJ2-1, with 7 positions matching TRBD1. The CDR3 sequence is 15 residues long. CDR1 and CDR2 from the germline V gene are SGDLS and YYNGEE. Germline trimming cut 4 bases from V and 3 bases from J; bases unmatched to any gene: 7.